This paragraph reports one TCR beta chain. Antigen unknown. The run depth of the assay was deep. Some clones are missing from TCRdb's copy, which holds only in-frame ones; the method was immunoSEQ multiplex PCR. The table lists 2 million to 2.5 million clones, about 95% of them singletons. These data come from a study of shared clonotypes between healthy human individuals. Study-wide results and limits: Naive subsets tended to show greater estimated richness than memory subsets. With a handful of donors compared, roughly 4.9% of naive CD4 clonotypes were shared. An effect of sequencing depth on clonotype sharing among donors was expected.

As defined, naive CD8 cells were CD45RO-negative and positively selected for CCR7, with terminally differentiated effector memory CD45RA+ cells excluded. Germline assignment: CDR1 SEHNR and CDR2 FQNEAQ (reference sequence). The V and J ends lost 5 bases and 0 bases respectively, with 17 bases between them. This CDR3 is 17 amino acids long. The receptor comes from a man younger than 35 in good health. The specimen sequenced was naive CD8+ T cells sorted from blood. The V gene is TRBV7-9, the J gene TRBJ2-1; D call uncertain. The CDR3 protein is CASSPPTDSSSYNEQFF. The CDR3 DNA reads TGTGCCAGCAGCCCCCCGACTGATTCGAGCTCCTACAATGAGCAGTTCTTC.